The 29 T cell receptor beta chains below were found in one sample sequenced in a study of CD8 T cells in ankylosing spondylitis. Findings and caveats of the study: One TCR beta motif, made up of under ten highly homologous variants, appeared characteristic of ankylosing spondylitis blood.

MiXCR was run by TCRdb on the 5' RACE reads, yielding one entry per CDR3 protein. The sample contains hundreds of thousands of distinct CDR3 sequences, roughly 10% of which appear only once. No antigen is known for these receptors. The specimen sequenced was blood, either unsorted or a sorted T cell fraction (not recorded which). The receptor set was obtained from a male donor with ankylosing spondylitis.

The J gene is TRBJ1-2, the V gene TRBV27; 8 nucleotides align to TRBD1. Germline V CDR1 and CDR2: MNHEY, SMNVEV (reference sequence). The trim removed 5 bases at V and 9 bases at J, leaving 8 bases unmatched. This CDR3 has 13 residues. The CDR3 nucleotides read TGTGCCAGCAGTCCGTCATGGACAGGGCGCTACACCTTC. This gives the protein CASSPSWTGRYTF.

This chain connects TRBV20-1 to TRBJ1-2; possible D gene TRBD1, 5 bases. Germline V gene lookup returns CDR1 DFQATT and CDR2 SNEGSKA (reference sequence). The CDR3 totals 13 residues. Trimming took 4 bases from V and 8 from J, leaving 17 bases between them. The CDR3 loop is CSAIPGGHRGYTF. The CDR3 DNA reads as TGCAGTGCTATTCCGGGAGGACATAGAGGCTACACCTTC.

This clonotype appeared many times. The chain carries TRBV5-4 and TRBJ2-1, with TRBD2 identical over 7 bases. CDR3 length equals 16 residues. Germline V gene lookup returns CDR1 SGHNT and CDR2 YYREEE (reference sequence). V dropped 2 bases and J dropped 10; count of bases not matched to a gene: 15. CDR3 sequence: CASSLGGASGHREQFF. The DNA of the CDR3 is TGTGCCAGCAGCTTAGGAGGAGCTAGCGGACATCGGGAGCAGTTCTTC.

This clonotype turned up a few times. The chain joins TRBV5-1 to TRBJ2-1; maybe TRBD2 (7 bases). CDR3 length equals 17 residues. V lost 5 bases and J lost 1, with 19 bases in between. Per the germline V gene, CDR1 is SGHRS and CDR2 is YFSETQ. The DNA for the CDR3 is TGCGCCAGCAGTACCGACGGGGGGCCAGGGTCCTACAATGAGCAGTTCTTC. Translated, it gives CASSTDGGPGSYNEQFF.

The chain recombines TRBV19 with TRBJ2-3; D is undetermined. CDR1 and CDR2 from the germline V gene are LNHDA and SQIVND (reference sequence). Trimming removed 3 bases from V and 0 bases from J, with 13 bases in between. This CDR3 has 16 amino acids. The CDR3: CASSIGPSPSTDTQYF. The CDR3 coding sequence is TGTGCCAGTAGTATCGGCCCATCCCCTAGCACAGATACGCAGTATTTT.

This clonotype was seen only a few times. The CDR3 DNA reads as TGTGCCAGCAGTTCCCGGGACAGGGGGCCTGTCTATGGCTACACCTTC. This translates into CASSSRDRGPVYGYTF. The chain employs TRBV12-3 or TRBV12-4 and TRBJ1-2; TRBD1 aligns across 12 bases. The ends lost 4 bases at V and 4 bases at J; junction bases unmatched: 7. The length of the CDR3 is 16 residues.

This clonotype has only a few counts. This rearrangement joins TRBV2 to TRBJ1-5; the match to TRBD1 covers 9 bases. The CDR3 is 16 residues long. Germline trimming cut 3 bases from V and 2 bases from J; bases unmatched to any gene: 5. CDR1 is SNHLY and CDR2 is FYNNEI in the germline V gene. CDR3 DNA sequence: TGTGCCAGCAGTGAGACGCGGACAGGGGGCAATCAGCCCCAGCATTTT. It codes for CASSETRTGGNQPQHF. The full variable domain, in which reference TRBV2 and TRBJ1-5 provide the parts outside the CDR3, is EPEVTQTPSHQVTQMGQEVILRCVPISNHLYFYWYRQILGQKVEFLVSFYNNEISEKSEIFDDQFSVERPDGSNFTLKIRSTKLEDSAMYFCASSETRTGGNQPQHFGDGTRLSIL.

The chain links TRBV5-5 to TRBJ2-5, with no clear D. The germline V gene has CDR1 SGHKS and CDR2 YYEKEE (reference sequence). V lost 1 base to trimming and J lost 8 bases, with 18 bases between them. This CDR3 is 15 amino acids long. The CDR3 region has the DNA TGTGCCAGCAGCTTGTCGGCAATCACGCTAGGCACCCAGTACTTC. Encoded protein: CASSLSAITLGTQYF. Using reference TRBV5-5 and TRBJ2-5 for the parts outside the CDR3, the full variable domain is DAGVTQSPTHLIKTRGQQVTLRCSPISGHKSVSWYQQVLGQGPQFIFQYYEKEERGRGNFPDRFSARQFPNYSSELNVNALLLGDSALYLCASSLSAITLGTQYFGPGTRLLVL.

V is TRBV28 and J is TRBJ1-5; D is unresolved. Deletions cut 8 bases from V and 7 bases from J, with 12 bases between. Looked up from germline, CDR1 is MDHEN and CDR2 is SYDVKM. The length of the CDR3 is 12 residues. This CDR3 reads CASAPSRQPQHF. For the CDR3, the DNA is TGTGCCAGCGCCCCGAGTCGGCAGCCCCAGCATTTT.

V gene TRBV9 combines with J gene TRBJ2-1; a weak D match, TRBD2 (5 bases). With 3 bases removed from V and 6 bases from J, the gap between germline ends came to 16 bases. Germline V gene lookup returns CDR1 SGDLS and CDR2 YYNGEE. This CDR3 has 15 amino acids. Written as DNA, the CDR3 is TGTGCCAGCAGCGCGAAACGTGATCGGGGCAATGAGCAGTTCTTC. Translation gives CASSAKRDRGNEQFF.

This clonotype was counted at least ten times. The chain uses TRBV29-1 and TRBJ2-3; 11 bases align to TRBD2. Germline values: CDR1 SQVTM, CDR2 ANQGSEA. This CDR3 has 17 residues. Trimming at V came to 5 bases and at J to 3 bases, leaving 13 bases not matched to a gene. CDR3 residues: CSVLLAGAWRRTDTQYF. The CDR3 nucleotides read TGCAGCGTTTTACTAGCGGGGGCATGGAGACGTACAGATACGCAGTATTTT.

This clonotype was seen repeatedly, ten times or more. The chain links TRBV29-1 to TRBJ2-1; TRBD2 matches at 8 bases. The V gene end was trimmed by 6 bases and the J gene end by 6 bases; junction bases not matched to a gene: 10. Germline loops: CDR1 SQVTM, CDR2 ANQGSEA. The CDR3 runs 14 residues. CDR3 DNA: TGCAGCGTCTCGAGCAGCGGGAGTTCCAATGAGCAGTTCTTC. Encoded protein: CSVSSSGSSNEQFF.

This clonotype was seen a few times. The CDR3 spells CASSIRPGQGGATDTQYF. CDR3 in DNA: TGTGCCAGCAGTATCCGACCAGGGCAGGGGGGGGCCACAGATACGCAGTATTTT. The genes are TRBV28 and TRBJ2-3, with D possibly being TRBD1 or TRBD2 (7 bases each). V was cut by 5 bases and J by 2 bases, with 23 bases left in between. The CDR3 has 18 residues. Germline CDR1 MDHEN, CDR2 SYDVKM.

This chain joins TRBV12-3 or TRBV12-4 and TRBJ2-2; tentative D call: TRBD1 (6 bases). There are 16 residues in the CDR3. V was clipped by 5 bases and J by 3 bases, with 16 bases between them. The CDR3 sequence: CASSRGQLPHTGELFF. CDR3 nucleotides: TGTGCCAGCAGTCGTGGACAGCTCCCACACACCGGGGAGCTGTTTTTT.

This clonotype was found a few times. The CDR3 is CASSRLLAGGSDTQYF. In DNA, the CDR3 is TGTGCCAGCAGTCGATTGCTAGCGGGGGGATCAGATACGCAGTATTTT. The chain is built from TRBV5-6 and TRBJ2-3, with TRBD2 matching 11 bases. The CDR3 spans 16 residues. V lost 5 bases and J lost 4; bases outside the gene matches: 9. Germline V gene data show CDR1 as SGHDT and CDR2 as YYEEEE. The full variable domain, its missing parts supplied by reference TRBV5-6 and TRBJ2-3, is DAGVTQSPTHLIKTRGQQVTLRCSPKSGHDTVSWYQQALGQGPQFIFQYYEEEERQRGNFPDRFSGHQFPNYSSELNVNALLLGDSALYLCASSRLLAGGSDTQYFGPGTRLTVL.

This clonotype was counted ten times or more. V and J are TRBV3-1 and TRBJ2-3, with 9 bases aligning to TRBD2. Germline V CDR1 and CDR2: LGHDT, YNNKEL (reference sequence). There are 16 residues in the CDR3. V trimming: 0 bases; J trimming: 3 bases; junction bases outside the gene matches: 4. The CDR3 is CASSQDGLARTDTQYF. For the CDR3, the DNA is TGTGCCAGCAGCCAAGATGGACTAGCGAGGACAGATACGCAGTATTTT.

The V gene is TRBV7-9, the J gene TRBJ2-1, with 9 bases that match TRBD2. The CDR3 length is 15 residues. Per the germline V gene, CDR1 is SEHNR and CDR2 is FQNEAQ (reference sequence). V lost 4 bases, J lost 9 bases, and 10 bases stayed unmatched. In DNA form, the CDR3 reads TGTGCCAGCAGCTCCACTAGCGGGTATTTGGGTGAGCAGTTCTTC. Protein product: CASSSTSGYLGEQFF. Full variable domain (remainder filled in from reference TRBV7-9 and TRBJ2-1): DTGVSQNPRHKITKRGQNVTFRCDPISEHNRLYWYRQTLGQGPEFLTYFQNEAQLEKSRLLSDRFSAERPKGSFSTLEIQRTEQGDSAMYLCASSSTSGYLGEQFFGPGTRLTVL.

The table lists this clonotype with a few counts. Mismatch with germline at one junction end may stem from a read error. The chain carries TRBV7-7 and TRBJ2-2; TRBD2 matches at 9 bases. The CDR3 runs to 16 residues. CDR1 and CDR2 from the germline V gene are SSHAT and FNYEAQ (reference sequence). CDR3 loop: CASSLSGTSYTGELFF. Here the CDR3 DNA reads TGTGCTAGCAGCTTAAGTGGGACTAGCTACACCGGGGAGCTGTTTTTT.

This chain uses TRBV14 with TRBJ2-2; D call uncertain. Germline V lookup: CDR1 SGHDN, CDR2 FVKESK. V lost 4 bases and J lost 4, with 16 bases in between. The CDR3 loop spans 16 amino acids. CDR3 coding DNA: TGTGCCAGCAGCCGTCGACACAGTCTCCGCACCGGGGAGCTGTTTTTT. Amino acids: CASSRRHSLRTGELFF.

This chain connects TRBV5-6 to TRBJ2-3; D possibly corresponds to TRBD2 (6 bases). In germline, CDR1 is SGHDT, CDR2 YYEEEE. The CDR3 is 14 amino acids. V was trimmed by 4 bases and J by 1 base, leaving 10 bases between them. The CDR3 here is CASSQRRGTDTQYF. Here the CDR3 DNA reads TGTGCCAGCAGCCAGAGGAGGGGCACAGATACGCAGTATTTT.

The chain recombines TRBV11-2 with TRBJ2-5; D assignment may be TRBD1 or TRBD2 (5 bases each). Germline loops: CDR1 SGHAT, CDR2 FQNNGV. There are 11 residues in the CDR3. Written as DNA, the CDR3 is TGTGCAACCGGGGCACCAGAGACCCAGTACTTC. It codes for CATGAPETQYF.

A few counts support this clonotype. This rearrangement joins TRBV5-1 to TRBJ2-1; a weak D match, TRBD2 (5 bases). Germline V CDR1 and CDR2: SGHRS, YFSETQ. CDR3 size: 15 residues. Trimming shortened V by 0 bases and J by 3 bases, and 10 bases separated the two germline ends. The CDR3, as DNA: TGCGCCAGCAGCTTGGATCGAGCGGTCTACAATGAGCAGTTCTTC. Protein product: CASSLDRAVYNEQFF.

The sample holds many counts of this clonotype. V is TRBV29-1 and J is TRBJ2-1; TRBD1 aligns across 8 bases. CDR3 size: 13 residues. Germline V gives CDR1 SQVTM, CDR2 ANQGSEA. V lost 4 bases, J lost 4 bases, and 3 bases stayed unmatched. The CDR3 region has the DNA TGCAGCGTTGCAGGACAGGGATACAATGAGCAGTTCTTC. Translation: CSVAGQGYNEQFF.

Ten or more counts support this clonotype. The rearrangement uses TRBV4-2 and TRBJ1-1, with D tentatively TRBD1 (6 bases). The CDR3 covers 14 residues. V shed 1 base and J shed 3 bases, with 9 bases lying between them. Germline assignment: CDR1 LGHNA and CDR2 YNFKEQ. The CDR3 coding sequence is TGTGCCAGCAGCCAAGTAGGGGGGCACACTGAAGCTTTCTTT. Amino acids: CASSQVGGHTEAFF.

This clonotype appeared a few times. The chain combines TRBV27 with TRBJ2-2, with 7 nucleotides matching TRBD2. V lost 3 bases and J lost 4; bases outside the gene matches: 5. This CDR3 has 15 residues. The germline CDR1 and CDR2 sequences are MNHEY and SMNVEV (reference sequence). The CDR3 nucleotides read TGTGCCAGCAGTTTTCAAGCGGGACTCACCGGGGAGCTGTTTTTT. It translates to CASSFQAGLTGELFF.

The table lists this clonotype with a few counts. The chain combines TRBV7-2 with TRBJ1-1; D perhaps matches TRBD1 (6 bases). Germline-derived CDR1 and CDR2 are SGHTA and FQGNSA. V dropped 8 bases and J dropped 5 bases, with 18 bases sitting between them. This CDR3 is built from 14 residues. DNA of the CDR3: TGTGCCAGCGGAAGCAGGGGCGAGTGGACTGAAGCTTTCTTT. It yields the protein CASGSRGEWTEAFF.

This clonotype occurred a few times. The chain has TRBV2 and TRBJ2-1, with 9 bases matching TRBD1. V lost 7 bases to trimming and J lost 6 bases; unmatched junction nucleotides: 13. Germline values: CDR1 SNHLY, CDR2 FYNNEI. The CDR3 contains 16 residues. Here the CDR3 reads CASTDRGQGLINEQFF. For the CDR3, the DNA is TGTGCCAGCACCGATAGAGGACAGGGGCTTATCAATGAGCAGTTCTTC.

The sample holds a few counts of this clonotype. Since a much larger clone is just one base distant, this may be a read error. V and J are TRBV5-1 and TRBJ2-1; possibly TRBD2 for D (5 bases). The CDR3 covers 13 residues. Germline V gene data show CDR1 as SGHRS and CDR2 as YFSETQ. Trimming removed 6 bases from V and 6 bases from J, with 13 bases in between. The CDR3 DNA sequence: TGCGCCAGCACCGACTTAGAGGGCAATGAGCAGTTCTTC. It encodes CASTDLEGNEQFF.

This clonotype was recorded many times. The chain links TRBV6-2 or TRBV6-3 to TRBJ2-7, with D maybe TRBD2 (6 bases). This CDR3 region has 14 residues. Trimming took off 2 bases at V and 2 bases at J, with 10 bases between the two ends. Germline CDR1 MNHEY, CDR2 SVGEGT. The CDR3 sequence is CASSYQAGTYEQYF. The CDR3 nucleotides are TGTGCCAGCAGTTACCAAGCGGGCACCTACGAGCAGTACTTC.